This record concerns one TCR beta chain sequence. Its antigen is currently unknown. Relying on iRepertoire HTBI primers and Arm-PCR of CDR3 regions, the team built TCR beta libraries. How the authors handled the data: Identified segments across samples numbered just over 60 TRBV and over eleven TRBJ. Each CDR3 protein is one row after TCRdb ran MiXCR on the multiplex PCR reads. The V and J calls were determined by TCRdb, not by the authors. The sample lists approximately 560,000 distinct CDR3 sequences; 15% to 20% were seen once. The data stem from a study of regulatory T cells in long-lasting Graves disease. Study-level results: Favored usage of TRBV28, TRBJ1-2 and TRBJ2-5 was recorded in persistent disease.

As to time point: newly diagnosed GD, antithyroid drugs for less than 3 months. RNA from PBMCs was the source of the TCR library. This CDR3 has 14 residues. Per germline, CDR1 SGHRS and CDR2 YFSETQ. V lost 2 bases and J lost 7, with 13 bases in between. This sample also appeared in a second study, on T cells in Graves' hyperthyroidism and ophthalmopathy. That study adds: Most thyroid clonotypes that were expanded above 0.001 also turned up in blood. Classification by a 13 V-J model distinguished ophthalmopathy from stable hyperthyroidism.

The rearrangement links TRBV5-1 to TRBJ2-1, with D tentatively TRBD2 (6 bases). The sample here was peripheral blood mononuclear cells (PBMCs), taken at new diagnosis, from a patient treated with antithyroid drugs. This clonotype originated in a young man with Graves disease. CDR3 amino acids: CASSFLRGGNEQFF. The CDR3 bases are TGCGCCAGCAGCTTTCTGCGGGGTGGGAATGAGCAGTTCTTC.